What follows are 19 T cell receptor beta chains derived from one specimen sequenced in a study of cytomegalovirus exposure and HLA in healthy donors. PCR employed 60 Vbeta and 13 Jbeta primers. Measured with immunoSEQ multiplex PCR; TCRdb has only the in-frame clones, and not every one. Among 95,000 to 150,000 clones listed, around 66% were seen once. Sequencing input: PBMCs. Receptor source: a woman aged 40 to 50 in good health and CMV-seropositive.

The chain employs TRBV6-6 and TRBJ2-7; a weak D match, TRBD2 (5 bases). Trimming cost V 0 bases and J 12 bases, with 15 bases left between them. Germline V CDR1 and CDR2: MNHNY, SVGAGI (reference sequence). This CDR3 region has 13 residues. CDR3: CASSYSESGQVYF. The DNA for the CDR3 is TGTGCCAGCAGTTACTCCGAAAGCGGCCAGGTGTACTTC.

CDR3 DNA: TGTGCCAGTACCTATCAAGCGGGAGGTTCCTACGAGCAGTACTTC. This encodes CASTYQAGGSYEQYF. This sequence joins TRBV19 and TRBJ2-7, with 9 bases fitting TRBD2. V was pared by 7 bases and J by 1 base, with 8 bases of the junction left unmatched. The germline V gene encodes CDR1 LNHDA and CDR2 SQIVND (reference sequence). The CDR3 length is 15 residues.

This clone came up a few times. The chain carries TRBV5-1 and TRBJ1-2, with unresolved D. V lost 1 base and J lost 3, with 7 bases in between. This CDR3 region has 13 residues. Per germline, CDR1 SGHRS and CDR2 YFSETQ. CDR3 in amino acids: CASSLNFDYGYTF. The CDR3 nucleotides are TGCGCCAGCAGCTTGAATTTCGACTATGGCTACACCTTC.

The chain uses TRBV27 and TRBJ2-7; D ambiguous. Between the trimmed V and J ends, which lost 4 bases and 3 bases, there was a span of 16 bases. Germline loops: CDR1 MNHEY, CDR2 SMNVEV (reference sequence). This CDR3 is 15 amino acids long. CDR3 nucleotide sequence: TGTGCCAGCAGTTATTCAGTCTCAGGTTTCTACGAGCAGTACTTC. It is translated as CASSYSVSGFYEQYF.

This clone came up a few times. The rearrangement uses TRBV2 and TRBJ1-5, with 8 bases that match TRBD1. The CDR3 totals 15 residues. Losses at the gene ends were 8 bases for V and 6 bases for J; bases not matched to a gene: 12. Per germline, CDR1 SNHLY and CDR2 FYNNEI. The CDR3 sequence: CASGAQGAWSQPQHF. In DNA, the CDR3 is TGTGCCAGCGGGGCCCAGGGGGCTTGGAGTCAGCCCCAGCATTTT.

The gene calls are TRBV29-1 and TRBJ1-4, with 9 bases fitting TRBD1. J lost 5 bases, V lost 7 bases, and 5 bases had no gene match. Germline V lookup: CDR1 SQVTM, CDR2 ANQGSEA. This CDR3 spans 13 amino acids. The CDR3 protein is CSAAGTGNEKLFF. In nucleotides, the CDR3 is TGCAGCGCAGCCGGGACAGGGAATGAAAAACTGTTTTTT.

This chain uses TRBV28 with TRBJ1-5; TRBD1 matches at 7 bases. This CDR3 comprises 15 residues. Germline-derived CDR1 and CDR2 are MDHEN and SYDVKM. Trimming at V came to 4 bases and at J to 5 bases, leaving 8 bases not matched to a gene. CDR3 region: CASSSGRGLYQPQHF. CDR3 coding DNA: TGTGCCAGCAGTTCCGGAAGGGGGCTTTATCAGCCCCAGCATTTT. Full variable domain (outside the CDR3, taken from reference TRBV28 and TRBJ1-5): DVKVTQSSRYLVKRTGEKVFLECVQDMDHENMFWYRQDPGLGLRLIYFSYDVKMKEKGDIPEGYSVSREKKERFSLILESASTNQTSMYLCASSSGRGLYQPQHFGDGTRLSIL.

This chain connects TRBV18 to TRBJ2-3; 11 bases line up with TRBD2. The CDR3 has 16 amino acids. Germline V CDR1 and CDR2: KGHSH, LQKENI. V dropped 3 bases and J dropped 2; count of bases not matched to a gene: 4. The CDR3 loop reads CASSPLAGGSTDTQYF. Written as DNA, the CDR3 is TGTGCCAGCTCACCTCTAGCGGGGGGATCCACAGATACGCAGTATTTT.

This clone showed up just a few times. The J gene is TRBJ2-7, the V gene TRBV4-1, with D maybe TRBD2 (6 bases). Per the germline V gene, CDR1 is MGHRA and CDR2 is YSYEKL. Trimming shortened V by 4 bases and J by 3 bases, and 22 bases separated the two germline ends. There are 17 residues in the CDR3. The CDR3: CASSPGPGTGGYYEQYF. The CDR3 nucleotides are TGCGCCAGCAGCCCGGGCCCCGGGACCGGGGGATACTACGAGCAGTACTTC.

This clone was seen a few times. The chain couples TRBV5-5 to TRBJ1-4; the match to TRBD1 covers 12 bases. The CDR3 extends over 15 amino acids. Germline lookup yields CDR1 SGHKS and CDR2 YYEKEE (reference sequence). V lost 2 bases to trimming and J lost 6 bases; unmatched junction nucleotides: 2. CDR3 nucleotide sequence: TGTGCCAGCAGCTTCGGGACAGGGGGCCATGAAAAACTGTTTTTT. It codes for CASSFGTGGHEKLFF.

This clone appeared once. This chain links TRBV11-2 with TRBJ1-1; D gene uncertain. The CDR3 spans 15 residues. The V gene lost 0 bases and the J gene lost 1 base, with 9 bases spanning the gap. Germline V gene data show CDR1 as SGHAT and CDR2 as FQNNGV. The CDR3 bases are TGTGCCAGCAGCTTAGATCTAGCGCAGAACACTGAAGCTTTCTTT. This gives the protein CASSLDLAQNTEAFF. Combining the CDR3 with reference TRBV11-2 and TRBJ1-1 gives the whole variable domain EAGVAQSPRYKIIEKRQSVAFWCNPISGHATLYWYQQILGQGPKLLIQFQNNGVVDDSQLPKDRFSAERLKGVDSTLKIQPAKLEDSAVYLCASSLDLAQNTEAFFGQGTRLTVV.

This clone was seen only a few times. V gene TRBV5-1 combines with J gene TRBJ1-4, with TRBD1 as a possible D gene (6 bases). This CDR3 region has 18 residues. Germline CDR1 is SGHRS and CDR2 is YFSETQ. V lost 0 bases, J lost 0 bases, and 15 bases lay in between. The CDR3 spells CASSLALQGTATNEKLFF. The CDR3 bases are TGCGCCAGCAGCTTGGCCCTCCAGGGGACCGCAACTAATGAAAAACTGTTTTTT.

The V and J genes are TRBV18 and TRBJ2-3; a weak D match, TRBD2 (5 bases). V was pared by 3 bases and J by 1 base, with 11 bases between. Germline loops: CDR1 KGHSH, CDR2 LQKENI. The CDR3 covers 15 residues. The CDR3 nucleotides read TGTGCCAGCTCACCCGGGGTGACTCGCACAGATACGCAGTATTTT. Amino acid sequence: CASSPGVTRTDTQYF.

V usage is TRBV10-1 and J usage is TRBJ1-1, with D perhaps TRBD1 (5 bases). V gave up 0 bases and J gave up 6 bases, with 11 bases separating them. Germline loops: CDR1 WNHNN, CDR2 SYGVQD (reference sequence). CDR3 length: 14 residues. The CDR3 nucleotides read TGCGCCAGCAGTGAGTCCCGCGGGACCTCTGAAGCTTTCTTT. Encoded protein: CASSESRGTSEAFF.

The sample holds one count of this clone. The chain recombines TRBV4-1 with TRBJ2-6, with D hard to call. CDR3 size: 15 residues. Germline V gives CDR1 MGHRA, CDR2 YSYEKL. V lost 0 bases to trimming and J lost 2 bases, with 5 bases between them. CDR3 in amino acids: CASSQEAAGANVLTF. The CDR3 DNA reads TGCGCCAGCAGCCAAGAGGCTGCTGGGGCCAACGTCCTGACTTTC.

CDR3 DNA sequence: TGTGCCAGCAGTTTTCAGGGGGCAAATTATGGCTACACCTTC. Encoded protein: CASSFQGANYGYTF. The chain carries TRBV28 and TRBJ1-2, with TRBD1 matching over 8 bases. V trimming: 3 bases; J trimming: 5 bases; junction bases outside the gene matches: 5. The CDR3 sequence is 14 residues long. CDR1 MDHEN and CDR2 SYDVKM come from the germline V gene.

This chain uses TRBV5-1 with TRBJ2-7; 14 positions match TRBD2. There are 16 residues in the CDR3. The V segment lost 0 bases and the J segment 6 bases; nucleotides outside the gene matches: 5. Per the germline V gene, CDR1 is SGHRS and CDR2 is YFSETQ. This CDR3 is CASSLAGTSGSGEQYF. The CDR3 DNA follows: TGCGCCAGCAGCTTGGCAGGGACTAGCGGGAGTGGCGAGCAGTACTTC.

This clone has a handful of counts. The chain is built from TRBV19 and TRBJ1-4; 9 bases are a match to TRBD1. CDR3 length: 16 amino acids. The ends lost 4 bases at V and 0 bases at J; junction bases unmatched: 3. Germline-derived CDR1 and CDR2 are LNHDA and SQIVND (reference sequence). DNA for the CDR3: TGTGCCAGTAGTAACACAGGGGGCGCAACTAATGAAAAACTGTTTTTT. Translating gives CASSNTGGATNEKLFF. Filled out from reference TRBV19 and TRBJ1-4, the complete variable domain reads DGGITQSPKYLFRKEGQNVTLSCEQNLNHDAMYWYRQDPGQGLRLIYYSQIVNDFQKGDIAEGYSVSREKKESFPLTVTSAQKNPTAFYLCASSNTGGATNEKLFFGSGTQLSVL.

The table lists this clone with a few counts. This chain links TRBV21-1 with TRBJ1-4; the table's D gene call, TRBD1, was not cross checked with the DNA. TRBV21-1 represents a pseudogene. The CDR3 length is 14 residues. Here the CDR3 DNA reads TGTGCCAGCAGCCCCCGGGACAGGGACGAAAAACTGTTTTTT. Translation gives CASSPRDRDEKLFF.